The 11 T cell receptor beta chains listed next were all sequenced from one sample in a study of shared clonotypes between healthy human individuals. The method was immunoSEQ multiplex PCR; TCRdb's version includes in-frame clones alone and lacks a portion of them. The sample lists about 2.4 million clones; 90% to 95% were seen once. Sequencing used naive CD4+ T cells from PBMCs. The subset is: CD45RA+ positively selected. The receptor set was obtained from a man aged 18 to 30 in good health. Some clones in this sample may be carry-over from other donors' samples.

The rearrangement uses TRBV18 and TRBJ2-3; maybe TRBD2 (5 bases). The germline gives CDR1 KGHSH, CDR2 LQKENI. The V and J ends lost 3 bases and 3 bases respectively, with 13 bases between them. The CDR3 has 15 amino acids. The CDR3 loop is CASSPRTGDTDTQYF. For the CDR3, the DNA is TGTGCCAGCTCACCGCGGACTGGTGATACAGATACGCAGTATTTT.

V gene TRBV6-5 combines with J gene TRBJ2-7; 9 bases fit TRBD2. The CDR3 contains 14 residues. Germline V gene data show CDR1 as MNHEY and CDR2 as SVGAGI. V was clipped by 7 bases and J by 2 bases; unmatched bases: 6. In DNA form, the CDR3 reads TGTGCCAGCAAGGGTAGCGGGGGCCCCTACGAGCAGTACTTC. Protein: CASKGSGGPYEQYF.

This sequence joins TRBV11-3 and TRBJ2-7; D is uncertain. Per germline, CDR1 SGHNT and CDR2 YENEEA. The CDR3 spans 14 residues. The ends were cut back, 0 bases at V and 6 bases at J, with 12 bases in the middle. The CDR3 region has the DNA TGTGCCAGCAGCTTAGACAACTACTTGGGCGAGCAGTACTTC. As protein: CASSLDNYLGEQYF.

The chain employs TRBV19 and TRBJ1-1; the D gene is possibly TRBD1 (5 bases). Trimming left V 3 bases short and J 10 bases short, with 12 bases between. The CDR3 consists of 12 residues. Germline V CDR1 and CDR2: LNHDA, SQIVND (reference sequence). The CDR3 nucleotides are TGTGCCAGTAGTATTAGGAACGGGGGAGCTTTCTTT. It encodes CASSIRNGGAFF. Looking up the rest from reference TRBV19 and TRBJ1-1 gives the full variable domain: DGGITQSPKYLFRKEGQNVTLSCEQNLNHDAMYWYRQDPGQGLRLIYYSQIVNDFQKGDIAEGYSVSREKKESFPLTVTSAQKNPTAFYLCASSIRNGGAFFGQGTRLTVV.

CDR3: CASSSSGYSYNEQFF. DNA of the CDR3: TGTGCCAGCAGCTCCAGCGGGTACTCCTACAATGAGCAGTTCTTC. V usage is TRBV5-8 and J usage is TRBJ2-1, with D possibly being TRBD2 (6 bases). With 3 bases removed from V and 0 bases from J, the gap between germline ends came to 10 bases. Germline V gene data show CDR1 as SGHTS and CDR2 as YDEGEE. This CDR3 is 15 amino acids long.

The V call is TRBV5-8, the J call TRBJ1-2; no definite D call. This CDR3 has 14 amino acids. Germline V gene lookup returns CDR1 SGHTS and CDR2 YDEGEE. Trimming pared 0 bases from V and 4 bases from J, leaving 10 bases between. The CDR3 is CASSLGRVIYGYTF. CDR3 DNA sequence: TGTGCCAGCAGCTTGGGTAGGGTGATCTATGGCTACACCTTC.

Details on this clone: Other DNA sequences within the sample encode an identical CDR3. The V call is TRBV5-4, the J call TRBJ2-5; 14 positions match TRBD2. V gave up 3 bases and J gave up 5 bases; unmatched junction bases: 6. Looked up from germline, CDR1 is SGHNT and CDR2 is YYREEE (reference sequence). The CDR3 totals 16 residues. This CDR3 reads CASSSGLAGGGETQYF. The CDR3 nucleotides are TGTGCCAGCAGCTCCGGACTAGCGGGAGGCGGTGAGACCCAGTACTTC.

The genes are TRBV5-1 and TRBJ2-5; D remains unclear. The CDR3 has 15 residues. The V end was cut by 0 bases, the J end by 5 bases, with 14 bases between. The germline V gene has CDR1 SGHRS and CDR2 YFSETQ. The CDR3 DNA is TGCGCCAGCAGCTTGGCGGCAGTAGTAACGGAGACCCAGTACTTC. Translated: CASSLAAVVTETQYF. Full variable domain (rest looked up from reference TRBV5-1 and TRBJ2-5): KAGVTQTPRYLIKTRGQQVTLSCSPISGHRSVSWYQQTPGQGLQFLFEYFSETQRNKGNFPGRFSGRQFSNSRSEMNVSTLELGDSALYLCASSLAAVVTETQYFGPGTRLLVL.

Concerning this clone itself: Within the sample, other DNA sequences also encode this same CDR3. The genes are TRBV5-1 and TRBJ2-3; unclear D gene. The V gene lost 0 bases and the J gene lost 0 bases, with 8 bases spanning the gap. Per the germline V gene, CDR1 is SGHRS and CDR2 is YFSETQ. This CDR3 has 15 residues. In nucleotides, the CDR3 is TGCGCCAGCAGCTTGGGGCAGACTAGCACAGATACGCAGTATTTT. Translation gives CASSLGQTSTDTQYF.

The V gene is TRBV19, the J gene TRBJ1-4, with a tentative D call TRBD1 (6 bases). CDR1 LNHDA and CDR2 SQIVND come from the germline V gene (reference sequence). The CDR3 has 18 residues. Deletions cut 3 bases from V and 0 bases from J, with 17 bases between. In DNA form, the CDR3 reads TGTGCCAGTAGTATCGGAGGGGGGCTCAGCCCAACTAATGAAAAACTGTTTTTT. The encoded protein is CASSIGGGLSPTNEKLFF. Variable domain in full (rest from reference TRBV19 and TRBJ1-4): DGGITQSPKYLFRKEGQNVTLSCEQNLNHDAMYWYRQDPGQGLRLIYYSQIVNDFQKGDIAEGYSVSREKKESFPLTVTSAQKNPTAFYLCASSIGGGLSPTNEKLFFGSGTQLSVL.

The rearrangement uses TRBV15 and TRBJ2-5; D is undetermined. CDR1 and CDR2 (germline): LNHNV, YYDKDF (reference sequence). CDR3 length: 14 residues. Trimming shortened V by 0 bases and J by 4 bases, and 9 bases separated the two germline ends. CDR3 in amino acids: CATSRDYSGETQYF. In DNA form, the CDR3 reads TGTGCCACCAGCAGAGATTATAGTGGAGAGACCCAGTACTTC.